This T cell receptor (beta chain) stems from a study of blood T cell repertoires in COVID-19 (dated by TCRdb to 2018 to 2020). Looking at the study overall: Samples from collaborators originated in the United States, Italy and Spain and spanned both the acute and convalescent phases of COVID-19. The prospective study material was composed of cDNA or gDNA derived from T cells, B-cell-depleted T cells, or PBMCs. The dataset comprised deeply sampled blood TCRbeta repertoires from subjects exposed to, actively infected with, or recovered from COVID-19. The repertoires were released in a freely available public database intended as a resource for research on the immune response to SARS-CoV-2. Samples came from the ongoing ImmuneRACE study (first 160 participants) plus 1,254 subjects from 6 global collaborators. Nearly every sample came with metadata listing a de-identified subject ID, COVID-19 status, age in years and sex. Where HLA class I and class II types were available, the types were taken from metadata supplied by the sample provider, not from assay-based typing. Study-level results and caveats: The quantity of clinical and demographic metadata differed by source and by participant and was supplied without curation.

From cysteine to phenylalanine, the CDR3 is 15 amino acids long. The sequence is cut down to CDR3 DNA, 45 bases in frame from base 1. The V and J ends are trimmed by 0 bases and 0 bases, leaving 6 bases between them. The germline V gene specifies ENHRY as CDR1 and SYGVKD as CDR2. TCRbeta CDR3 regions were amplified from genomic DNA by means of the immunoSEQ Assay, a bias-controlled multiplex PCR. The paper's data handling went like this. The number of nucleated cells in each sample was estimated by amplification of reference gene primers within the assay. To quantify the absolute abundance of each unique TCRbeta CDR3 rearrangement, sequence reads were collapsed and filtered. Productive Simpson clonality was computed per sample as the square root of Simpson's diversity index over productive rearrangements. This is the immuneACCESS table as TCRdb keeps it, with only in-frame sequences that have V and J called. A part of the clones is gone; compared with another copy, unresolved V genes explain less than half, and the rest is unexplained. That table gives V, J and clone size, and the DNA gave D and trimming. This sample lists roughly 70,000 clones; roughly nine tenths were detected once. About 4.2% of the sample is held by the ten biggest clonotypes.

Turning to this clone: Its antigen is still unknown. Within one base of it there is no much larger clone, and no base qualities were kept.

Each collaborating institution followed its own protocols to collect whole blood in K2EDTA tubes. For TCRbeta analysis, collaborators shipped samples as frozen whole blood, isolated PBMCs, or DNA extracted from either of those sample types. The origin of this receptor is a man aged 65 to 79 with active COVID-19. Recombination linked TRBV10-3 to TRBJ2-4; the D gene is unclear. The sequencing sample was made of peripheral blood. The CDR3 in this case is CAISESAGAKNIQYF. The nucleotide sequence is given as TGTGCCATCAGTGAGTCGGCTGGAGCCAAAAACATTCAGTACTTC.